These 24 T cell receptor beta chains originate from one sample sequenced in a study of blood T cell repertoires in COVID-19. Sequenced by immunoSEQ multiplex PCR; TCRdb stores in-frame clones only, minus some. The table lists approximately 68,000 clones, about 80% of them singletons. The sample taken for sequencing was peripheral blood. These receptors all come from a human donor in a cohort sampled during active COVID-19.

This clone was observed once. The genes are TRBV30 and TRBJ1-2, with D possibly TRBD1 on 5 matching bases. This CDR3 contains 11 residues. V was pared by 3 bases and J by 8 bases, with 10 bases between. Germline CDR1 GTSNPN, CDR2 SVGIG (reference sequence). CDR3 DNA: TGTGCCTGGAGATCGGGGGTAGGCTACACCTTC. Translation gives CAWRSGVGYTF.

V gene TRBV4-2 combines with J gene TRBJ2-7; 9 bases fit TRBD1. Germline V gives CDR1 LGHNA, CDR2 YNFKEQ. V was clipped by 2 bases and J by 4 bases; unmatched bases: 6. This CDR3 comprises 15 residues. As DNA, the CDR3 is TGTGCCAGCAGCCAATGGAGGGGACAGGGTTACGAGCAGTACTTC. It specifies CASSQWRGQGYEQYF.

This chain joins TRBV30 and TRBJ2-7; perhaps TRBD2 as D (5 bases). V was shortened by 4 bases and J by 2 bases, with 9 bases between the two germline ends. Germline V gene data show CDR1 as GTSNPN and CDR2 as SVGIG (reference sequence). The CDR3 is 12 amino acids. CDR3 protein: CAWTPGTYEQYF. The CDR3 bases are TGTGCCTGGACTCCGGGAACCTACGAGCAGTACTTC.

The chain couples TRBV5-1 to TRBJ2-7, with TRBD1 matching 7 bases. Germline CDR1 is SGHRS and CDR2 is YFSETQ. The CDR3 spans 14 residues. Trimming took 0 bases from V and 12 from J; bases not matched to a gene: 12. CDR3 residues: CASSLESSGGERYF. For the CDR3, the DNA is TGCGCCAGCAGCTTGGAGAGCTCAGGGGGTGAGAGGTACTTC.

This chain connects TRBV10-3 to TRBJ1-1; D might be TRBD1 (5 bases). The CDR3 runs 15 residues. V was shortened by 1 base and J by 3 bases, with 12 bases between the two germline ends. Germline V gene data show CDR1 as ENHRY and CDR2 as SYGVKD. The CDR3 bases are TGTGCCATCAGTGAGTTTGGGGGGAGGCACACTGAAGCTTTCTTT. Encoded protein: CAISEFGGRHTEAFF.

The genes are TRBV29-1 and TRBJ2-7; tentative D call: TRBD1 (6 bases). Trimming took 4 bases from V and 3 from J, leaving 22 bases between them. CDR1 is SQVTM, CDR2 ANQGSEA, per germline. The CDR3 runs to 16 residues. CDR3 sequence (DNA): TGCAGCGTTGTAGCACAGGGTCGCACGTCCGGCTACGAGCAGTACTTC. Encoded protein: CSVVAQGRTSGYEQYF.

The J gene is TRBJ2-1, the V gene TRBV3-1 (or the pseudogene TRBV3-2); 7 positions match TRBD2. This CDR3 has 13 amino acids. CDR1 is LGHDT, CDR2 YNNKEL, per germline (reference sequence). V shed 10 bases and J 6 bases; nucleotides not matched to a gene: 9. The CDR3 region is CANPGLRVNEQFF. In DNA form, the CDR3 reads TGTGCCAACCCGGGACTACGGGTCAATGAGCAGTTCTTC.

The chain has TRBV5-1 and TRBJ2-3; 9 bases are a match to TRBD1. Germline V gene data show CDR1 as SGHRS and CDR2 as YFSETQ. This CDR3 is 15 amino acids long. V shed 3 bases and J 3 bases; nucleotides not matched to a gene: 5. CDR3 bases: TGCGCCAGCAGCTCCCGGGACAGGGCAACAGATACGCAGTATTTT. Translation gives CASSSRDRATDTQYF.

In its sample, this clone was seen a few times. V is TRBV25-1 and J is TRBJ2-7; D unclear. Trimming took 4 bases from V and 3 from J, leaving 10 bases between them. Germline CDR1 MGHDK, CDR2 SYGVNS. The CDR3 spans 13 residues. CDR3 region: CASSASDFYEQYF. The CDR3 region has the DNA TGTGCCAGCAGTGCCTCAGATTTCTACGAGCAGTACTTC.

This clone was seen once. CDR3 bases: TGTGCCAGCAGTTACTTGGCTGCAGATACGCAGTATTTT. The encoded protein is CASSYLAADTQYF. The chain has TRBV6-5 and TRBJ2-3; D call uncertain. Germline CDR1 is MNHEY and CDR2 is SVGAGI. There are 13 residues in the CDR3. V was trimmed by 1 base and J by 4 bases, leaving 6 bases between them.

This clone is a singleton in its sample. V and J are TRBV7-6 and TRBJ2-1; maybe TRBD2 (5 bases). From germline, CDR1 is SGHVS and CDR2 FNYEAQ. The ends were cut back, 5 bases at V and 1 base at J, with 9 bases in the middle. The CDR3 consists of 14 residues. The CDR3 DNA reads TGTGCCAGCAGCCCCGACTATTCCTACAATGAGCAGTTCTTC. Translating gives CASSPDYSYNEQFF.

The chain couples TRBV5-4 to TRBJ2-5; D not resolved. The CDR3 contains 15 residues. Trimming took off 2 bases at V and 2 bases at J, with 13 bases between the two ends. The V gene's germline CDR1 is SGHNT and CDR2 YYREEE (reference sequence). CDR3 residues: CASSLTNSGQETQYF. CDR3 sequence (DNA): TGTGCCAGCAGCTTAACGAACAGTGGGCAAGAGACCCAGTACTTC.

This clone came up a few times. The genes are TRBV29-1 and TRBJ2-5; D unclear. The V gene lost 5 bases and the J gene lost 5 bases, with 18 bases spanning the gap. The V gene's germline CDR1 is SQVTM and CDR2 ANQGSEA. This CDR3 is built from 14 residues. In DNA form, the CDR3 reads TGCAGCGTTACGGCTGGCAGGTCAAGCGAGACCCAGTACTTC. Its translation is CSVTAGRSSETQYF.

The chain couples TRBV5-1 to TRBJ2-5, with a weak D call TRBD1 (6 bases). Trimming left V 8 bases short and J 0 bases short, with 23 bases between. Germline V lookup: CDR1 SGHRS, CDR2 YFSETQ. CDR3 length: 17 residues. The CDR3 nucleotides read TGCGCCAGTAGCCTCCAGACGGGACATTTGTACCAAGAGACCCAGTACTTC. It specifies CASSLQTGHLYQETQYF.

This chain links TRBV7-9 with TRBJ1-1; weak D call: TRBD1 (5 bases). Germline V gives CDR1 SEHNR, CDR2 FQNEAQ (reference sequence). There are 14 residues in the CDR3. V was cut by 5 bases and J by 3 bases, with 13 bases left in between. The CDR3: CASSPILGDTEAFF. CDR3 DNA sequence: TGTGCCAGCAGCCCAATTTTAGGGGACACTGAAGCTTTCTTT. Full variable domain (missing parts from reference TRBV7-9 and TRBJ1-1): DTGVSQNPRHKITKRGQNVTFRCDPISEHNRLYWYRQTLGQGPEFLTYFQNEAQLEKSRLLSDRFSAERPKGSFSTLEIQRTEQGDSAMYLCASSPILGDTEAFFGQGTRLTVV.

The chain uses TRBV10-3 and TRBJ1-2, with D maybe TRBD1 (6 bases). The CDR3 loop spans 13 amino acids. With 4 bases removed from V and 4 bases from J, the gap between germline ends came to 10 bases. Germline CDR1 and CDR2: ENHRY and SYGVKD. CDR3: CAISVQGAYGYTF. The CDR3 DNA reads TGTGCCATCAGTGTACAGGGTGCCTATGGCTACACCTTC.

This chain links TRBV20-1 with TRBJ2-5, with D uncertain. V was shortened by 4 bases and J by 6 bases, with 15 bases between the two germline ends. Germline CDR1 and CDR2: DFQATT and SNEGSKA (reference sequence). This CDR3 has 13 amino acids. Written as DNA, the CDR3 is TGCAGTGCTATTGACAATGCCCAGAAGACCCAGTACTTC. Translation gives CSAIDNAQKTQYF.

The V and J genes are TRBV6-5 and TRBJ1-2, with D unresolved. Germline CDR1 reads MNHEY; CDR2 reads SVGAGI. The V and J ends lost 4 bases and 4 bases respectively, with 4 bases between them. The CDR3 covers 11 residues. CDR3 DNA: TGTGCCAGCAGTTCGTTCTATGGCTACACCTTC. This translates into CASSSFYGYTF.

The CDR3 region is CASSPGQVGYTF. CDR3 DNA sequence: TGTGCCAGCTCACCTGGACAGGTTGGCTACACCTTC. J is TRBJ1-2 and V is TRBV18; 7 nucleotides agree with TRBD1. Germline CDR1 KGHSH, CDR2 LQKENI. Trimming took 3 bases from V and 7 from J; bases not matched to a gene: 2. This CDR3 contains 12 residues.

The chain's CDR3 is CASSLAGQGSSYEQYF. CDR3 in DNA: TGTGCCAGCAGCTTAGCAGGACAGGGGAGCTCCTACGAGCAGTACTTC. This chain uses TRBV7-6 with TRBJ2-7; 9 nucleotides agree with TRBD1. The CDR3 is 16 amino acids. After removal of 0 bases from V and 0 bases from J, the junction contained 3 bases not matched to a gene. Germline lookup yields CDR1 SGHVS and CDR2 FNYEAQ.

This chain connects TRBV6-1 to TRBJ1-6; D is unresolved. CDR1 is MNHNS, CDR2 SASEGT, per germline. The V end was cut by 1 base, the J end by 6 bases, with 7 bases between. CDR3 size: 14 residues. The CDR3 here is CASSEGELNSPLHF. CDR3 nucleotides: TGTGCCAGCAGTGAAGGGGAGCTTAATTCACCCCTCCACTTT.

The rearrangement links TRBV5-6 to TRBJ2-7, with D possibly TRBD2 on 5 matching bases. The CDR3 sequence is 16 residues long. Germline CDR1 SGHDT, CDR2 YYEEEE. The ends were cut back, 4 bases at V and 2 bases at J, with 19 bases in the middle. The CDR3 loop is CASSGEVAKSAYEQYF. For the CDR3, the DNA is TGTGCCAGCAGCGGAGAGGTAGCGAAGAGCGCCTACGAGCAGTACTTC.

This clone appeared a single time. V gene TRBV27 combines with J gene TRBJ2-1, with 8 bases that match TRBD1. Per the germline V gene, CDR1 is MNHEY and CDR2 is SMNVEV (reference sequence). The CDR3 contains 14 residues. V lost 6 bases and J lost 3; bases outside the gene matches: 4. CDR3 loop: CASRTGANYNEQFF. CDR3 in DNA: TGTGCCAGCAGGACAGGGGCCAACTACAATGAGCAGTTCTTC.

The V gene is TRBV5-6, the J gene TRBJ2-7; 8 nucleotides agree with TRBD1. CDR3 length: 12 amino acids. V lost 3 bases and J lost 6; bases outside the gene matches: 2. The germline V gene encodes CDR1 SGHDT and CDR2 YYEEEE. Here the CDR3 reads CASSWTGSEQYF. CDR3 bases: TGTGCCAGCAGCTGGACAGGGAGCGAGCAGTACTTC.